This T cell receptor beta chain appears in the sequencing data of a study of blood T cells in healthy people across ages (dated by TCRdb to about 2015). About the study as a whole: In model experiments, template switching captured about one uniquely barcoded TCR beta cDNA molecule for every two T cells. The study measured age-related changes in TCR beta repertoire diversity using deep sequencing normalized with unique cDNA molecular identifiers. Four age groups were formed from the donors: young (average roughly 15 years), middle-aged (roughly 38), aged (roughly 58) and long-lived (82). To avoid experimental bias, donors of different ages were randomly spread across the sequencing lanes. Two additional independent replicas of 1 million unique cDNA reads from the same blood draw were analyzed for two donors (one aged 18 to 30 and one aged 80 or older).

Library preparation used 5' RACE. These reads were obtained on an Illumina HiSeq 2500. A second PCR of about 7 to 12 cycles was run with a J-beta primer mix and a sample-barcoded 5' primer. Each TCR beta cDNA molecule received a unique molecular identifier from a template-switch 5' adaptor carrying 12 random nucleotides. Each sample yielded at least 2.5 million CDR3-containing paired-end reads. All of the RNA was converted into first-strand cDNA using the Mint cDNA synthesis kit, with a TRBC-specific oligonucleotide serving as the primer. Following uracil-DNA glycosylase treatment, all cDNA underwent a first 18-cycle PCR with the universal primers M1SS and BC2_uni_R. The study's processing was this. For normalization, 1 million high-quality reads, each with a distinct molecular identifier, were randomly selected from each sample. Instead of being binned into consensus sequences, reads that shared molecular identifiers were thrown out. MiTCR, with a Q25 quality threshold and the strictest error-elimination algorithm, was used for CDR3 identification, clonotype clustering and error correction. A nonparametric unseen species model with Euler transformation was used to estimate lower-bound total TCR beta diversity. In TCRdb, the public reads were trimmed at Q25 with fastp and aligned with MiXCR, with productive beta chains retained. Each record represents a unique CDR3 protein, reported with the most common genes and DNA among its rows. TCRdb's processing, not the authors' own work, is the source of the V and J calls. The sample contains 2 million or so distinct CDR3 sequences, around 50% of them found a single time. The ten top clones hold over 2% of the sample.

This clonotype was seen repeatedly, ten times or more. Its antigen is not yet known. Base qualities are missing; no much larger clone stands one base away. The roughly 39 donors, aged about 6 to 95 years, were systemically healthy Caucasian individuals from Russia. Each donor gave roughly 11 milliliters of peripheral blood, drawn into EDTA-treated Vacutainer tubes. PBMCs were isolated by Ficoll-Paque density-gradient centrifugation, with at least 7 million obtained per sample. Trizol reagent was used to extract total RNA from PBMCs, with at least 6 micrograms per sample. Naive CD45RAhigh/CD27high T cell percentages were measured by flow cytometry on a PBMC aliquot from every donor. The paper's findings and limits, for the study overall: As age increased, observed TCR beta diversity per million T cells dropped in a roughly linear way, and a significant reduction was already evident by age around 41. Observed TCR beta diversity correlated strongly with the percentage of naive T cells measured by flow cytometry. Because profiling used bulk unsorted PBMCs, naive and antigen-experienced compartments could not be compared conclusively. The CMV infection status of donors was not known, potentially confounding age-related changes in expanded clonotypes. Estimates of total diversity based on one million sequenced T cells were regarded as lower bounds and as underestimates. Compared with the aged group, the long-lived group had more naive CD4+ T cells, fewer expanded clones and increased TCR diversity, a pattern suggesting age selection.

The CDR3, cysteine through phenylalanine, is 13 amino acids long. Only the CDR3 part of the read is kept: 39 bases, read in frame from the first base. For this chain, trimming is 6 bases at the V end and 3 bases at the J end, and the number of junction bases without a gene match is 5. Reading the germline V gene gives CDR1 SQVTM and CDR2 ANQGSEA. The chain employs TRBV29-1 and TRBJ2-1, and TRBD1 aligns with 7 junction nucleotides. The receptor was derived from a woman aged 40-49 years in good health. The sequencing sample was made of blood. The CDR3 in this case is CSVDAGGYNEQFF. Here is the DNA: TGCAGCGTCGATGCAGGGGGCTACAATGAGCAGTTCTTC.